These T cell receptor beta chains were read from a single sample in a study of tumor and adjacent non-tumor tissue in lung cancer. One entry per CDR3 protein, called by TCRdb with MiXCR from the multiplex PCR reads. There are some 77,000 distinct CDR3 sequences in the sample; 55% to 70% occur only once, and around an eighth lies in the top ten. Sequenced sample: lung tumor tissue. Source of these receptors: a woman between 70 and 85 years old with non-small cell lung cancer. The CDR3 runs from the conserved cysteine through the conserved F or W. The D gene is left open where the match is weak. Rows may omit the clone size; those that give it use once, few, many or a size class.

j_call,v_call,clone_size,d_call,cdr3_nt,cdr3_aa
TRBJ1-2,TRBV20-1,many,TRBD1,TGCAGTGTCACCCCAGACAGGGTCAATGGCTACACCTTC,CSVTPDRVNGYTF
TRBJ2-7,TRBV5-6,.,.,TGTGCCAGCAGCCTCTCTTCCCACGAGCAGTATTTC,CASSLSSHEQYF
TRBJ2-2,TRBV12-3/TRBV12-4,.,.,TGTGCCAGAAGTACGGGACTGGGGAACACCGGGGAACTGTTTTTT,CARSTGLGNTGELFF
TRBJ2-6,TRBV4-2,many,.,TGTGCCAGCAGCCAAGGGACTACTGGGGCCAACGTCCTGACTTTC,CASSQGTTGANVLTF
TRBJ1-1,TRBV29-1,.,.,TGCAGCGTTGATGCTTCTTACGGTACCGAAGCTTTCTTT,CSVDASYGTEAFF
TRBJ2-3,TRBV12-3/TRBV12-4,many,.,TGTGCCAGCAGTTTAACAGGGTTAGATACGCAGTATTTT,CASSLTGLDTQYF
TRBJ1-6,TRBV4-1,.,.,TGCGCCAGCAGCACACGGGAGGGTTCACCCCTCCACTTT,CASSTREGSPLHF
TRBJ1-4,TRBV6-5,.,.,TGTGCCAGCACCGAACTTACCTGGACAGTTGGTGGACTGTTTTTT,CASTELTWTVGGLFF
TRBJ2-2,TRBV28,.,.,TGTACAAGCACGCCCGTAGTTTCCGGGGAGCTGTTTTTT,CTSTPVVSGELFF
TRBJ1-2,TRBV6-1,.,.,TGTGCCAGCAGCCTGGCGAGGGTAAGAACAAGCGGAGGCTACACATTC,CASSLARVRTSGGYTF
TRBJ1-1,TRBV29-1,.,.,TGCAGCGTTGGCGGACACCTTTTCACTGAAGCTTGCTTT,CSVGGHLFTEACF
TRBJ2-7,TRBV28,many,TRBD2,TGTGCCAGCACCGTTAGCGGGGGGGGGTACGAGCAGTACTTC,CASTVSGGGYEQYF
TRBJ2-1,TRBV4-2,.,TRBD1,TGTGCCAGTAGCCAAGATGTAGGGGGCGCCAACAATGAGCAGTTCTTC,CASSQDVGGANNEQFF
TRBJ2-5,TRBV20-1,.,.,TGCAGTGCTAAGCCGGCCAAGGCGGGAAGTGAGACCCAATACTTC,CSAKPAKAGSETQYF
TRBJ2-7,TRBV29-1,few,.,TGTAGCGTTAGGGCTATCGCGTCCTACGAGCAGTACTTC,CSVRAIASYEQYF
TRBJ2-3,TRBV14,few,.,TGTGCCAGCAGCCCGCCCGGGGGACACAGCACAGATACGCAGTATTTT,CASSPPGGHSTDTQYF
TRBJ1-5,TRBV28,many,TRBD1,TGTGCCAGCTCTACAACGGGACAGGGAAGCAATCAGCCCCAGCATTTT,CASSTTGQGSNQPQHF
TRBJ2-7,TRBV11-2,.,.,TGTGCCAGCAGCTTAGGGTTCTCCTCCTACGAGCAGTACTTC,CASSLGFSSYEQYF
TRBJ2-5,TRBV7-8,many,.,TGTGCCAGCAGCAACGATTTGGGGGAGACCCAGTACTTC,CASSNDLGETQYF
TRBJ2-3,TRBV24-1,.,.,TGTGCCACCAGTGATTGTACCCGGGAGTCAGATACGCAGTATTTT,CATSDCTRESDTQYF
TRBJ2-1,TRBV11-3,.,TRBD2,TGTGCCAGCAGCTTAGCCGGAGCGGGAGGTGTTGATGAGCAGTTATTC,CASSLAGAGGVDEQLF
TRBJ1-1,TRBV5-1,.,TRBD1,TGTGCCAGCATCCCGACAGGGGGAACGACTGGAGCTTTCTTT,CASIPTGGTTGAFF
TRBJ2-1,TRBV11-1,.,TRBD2,TGTGCCATCAGCCTCCGCGGATCAGCGGGAGTCAATGAGCAGTTCTTC,CAISLRGSAGVNEQFF